Shown below are 13 T cell receptor beta chains from a single sample sequenced in a study of blood T cell repertoires in COVID-19. The table came from immunoSEQ multiplex PCR; TCRdb's copy has only in-frame clones and leaves some out. Seen here are 170,000 or so clones, more than 75% observed once, and the top ten hold roughly 17%. The specimen sequenced was PBMCs or T cells enriched from blood (not recorded which). The receptors shown here come from a woman aged 45-60 years who had recovered from COVID-19.

This clone was detected once. The chain recombines TRBV28 with TRBJ1-1; 11 bases are shared with TRBD1. The CDR3 covers 15 residues. V shed 5 bases and J 3 bases; nucleotides not matched to a gene: 5. Germline assignment: CDR1 MDHEN and CDR2 SYDVKM. CDR3 protein: CASSGQGAGHTEAFF. In DNA form, the CDR3 reads TGTGCCAGCAGTGGACAGGGGGCCGGGCACACTGAAGCTTTCTTT.

This clone was picked up one time. The chain employs TRBV3-1 (or the pseudogene TRBV3-2) and TRBJ2-1, with no clear D. V was clipped by 3 bases and J by 10 bases, with 10 bases between them. The germline CDR1 and CDR2 sequences are LGHDT and YNNKEL (reference sequence). CDR3 size: 12 residues. CDR3 protein: CASSHLNGEQFF. Here the CDR3 DNA reads TGTGCCAGCAGCCATTTAAACGGGGAGCAGTTCTTC.

The chain links TRBV7-2 to TRBJ1-5; TRBD1 agrees at 7 bases. J gave up 6 bases and V 3 bases, and 5 bases lay outside the gene matches. This CDR3 has 14 residues. Germline V lookup: CDR1 SGHTA, CDR2 FQGNSA. CDR3 in amino acids: CASSFEGASQPQHF. As DNA, the CDR3 is TGTGCCAGCAGCTTCGAGGGGGCTTCTCAGCCCCAGCATTTT.

The rearrangement uses TRBV6-5 and TRBJ2-7; D unclear. Germline CDR1 MNHEY, CDR2 SVGAGI. The CDR3 loop spans 14 amino acids. The V and J ends lost 6 bases and 5 bases respectively, with 17 bases between them. The CDR3 bases are TGTGCCAGCAGCCACTCGTCTGCGAGCAACGAGCAGTACTTC. Translation gives CASSHSSASNEQYF.

The chain carries TRBV9 and TRBJ2-3, with D possibly matching TRBD2 (6 bases). Germline V gene data show CDR1 as SGDLS and CDR2 as YYNGEE. Trimming took off 10 bases at V and 2 bases at J, with 20 bases between the two ends. This CDR3 region has 15 residues. Written as DNA, the CDR3 is TGTGCCGAGGAGCGGGCGGGACTCACCACAGATACGCAGTATTTT. Translated: CAEERAGLTTDTQYF.

The chain couples TRBV9 to TRBJ1-2; no clear D. In germline, CDR1 is SGDLS, CDR2 YYNGEE. The V gene lost 0 bases and the J gene lost 0 bases, with 12 bases spanning the gap. The CDR3 extends over 16 amino acids. The CDR3 here is CASSVVSRRANYGYTF. In nucleotides, the CDR3 is TGTGCCAGCAGCGTAGTATCGAGGAGGGCTAACTATGGCTACACCTTC.

The CDR3, as DNA: TGTGCCAGCAGTTTTTCTTCGGACAGTTACAATGAGCAGTTCTTC. Protein: CASSFSSDSYNEQFF. The rearrangement joins TRBV27 to TRBJ2-1; D is perhaps TRBD1 (6 bases). Germline CDR1 MNHEY, CDR2 SMNVEV (reference sequence). The CDR3 has 15 residues. Trimming cost V 3 bases and J 4 bases, with 13 bases left between them.

The chain recombines TRBV7-6 with TRBJ2-3; D is ambiguous. Per the germline V gene, CDR1 is SGHVS and CDR2 is FNYEAQ. This CDR3 contains 13 residues. Deletions cut 1 base from V and 11 bases from J, with 13 bases between. CDR3 loop: CASSLETPPEQYF. The CDR3, as DNA: TGTGCCAGCAGCTTAGAGACTCCACCGGAGCAGTATTTT.

The rearrangement joins TRBV28 to TRBJ1-6, with TRBD1 matching over 10 bases. CDR3 length: 16 residues. The germline CDR1 and CDR2 sequences are MDHEN and SYDVKM. J gave up 7 bases and V 4 bases, and 7 bases lay outside the gene matches. CDR3: CASSSPGQGLNSPLHF. The CDR3 DNA sequence: TGTGCCAGCAGTTCACCGGGACAGGGGTTAAATTCACCCCTCCACTTT.

This clone was counted a single time. The rearrangement uses TRBV7-9 and TRBJ1-6; tentative D call: TRBD1 (5 bases). Germline values: CDR1 SEHNR, CDR2 FQNEAQ (reference sequence). The CDR3 is 16 residues long. Between the trimmed V and J ends, which lost 0 bases and 6 bases, there was a span of 12 bases. For the CDR3, the DNA is TGTGCCAGCAGCTTAGCATCAGGAAGGGGTAATTCACCCCTCCACTTT. Translating gives CASSLASGRGNSPLHF.

The V gene is TRBV19, the J gene TRBJ2-7; possible D gene TRBD1, 6 bases. The CDR3 sequence is 13 residues long. Trimming took 9 bases from V and 7 from J, leaving 19 bases between them. Looked up from germline, CDR1 is LNHDA and CDR2 is SQIVND (reference sequence). CDR3 sequence: CASTDSLTEEQYF. The DNA of the CDR3 is TGTGCCAGCACGGACAGCCTAACAGAGGAGCAGTACTTC.

This sequence joins TRBV5-1 and TRBJ2-7; possibly TRBD2 for D (6 bases). The V end lost 4 bases, the J end lost 0 bases, and 8 bases lay between the germline ends. Germline CDR1 reads SGHRS; CDR2 reads YFSETQ. This CDR3 is 13 amino acids long. For the CDR3, the DNA is TGCGCCAGCAGCGTCGGGGGCTCCTACGAGCAGTACTTC. This encodes CASSVGGSYEQYF.

V is TRBV5-4 and J is TRBJ2-1, with 12 positions matching TRBD1. With 0 bases clipped from V and 9 bases from J, the junction kept 7 bases outside the gene matches. CDR3 size: 16 residues. The germline gives CDR1 SGHNT, CDR2 YYREEE (reference sequence). CDR3 amino acids: CASSLGGTGGAGEQFF. For the CDR3, the DNA is TGTGCCAGCAGCTTGGGCGGGACAGGGGGCGCGGGTGAGCAGTTCTTC.